These 19 T cell receptor beta chains were all obtained from the same sample, sequenced in a study of blood T cell repertoires in COVID-19. Repertoires were generated with immunoSEQ multiplex PCR, while TCRdb's copy carries only in-frame clones and drops some. The sample has around 300,000 clones, approximately 83% seen once; the top ten hold roughly 9.4%. Input material: peripheral blood. Receptors originate from a woman aged 45-59 years who had recovered from COVID-19.

This clone has just one count. The V gene is TRBV28, the J gene TRBJ1-1; D unclear. This CDR3 has 15 amino acids. Germline V gene data show CDR1 as MDHEN and CDR2 as SYDVKM. V was cut by 3 bases and J by 4 bases, with 15 bases left in between. The CDR3 nucleotides read TGTGCCAGCAGTTTGGCCGGAGCTACGAGCACTGAAGCTTTCTTT. Translation gives CASSLAGATSTEAFF.

The chain employs TRBV10-3 and TRBJ2-5, with 7 nucleotides matching TRBD1. This CDR3 is built from 12 residues. Germline loops: CDR1 ENHRY, CDR2 SYGVKD. Trimming at V came to 11 bases and at J to 5 bases, leaving 8 bases not matched to a gene. As DNA, the CDR3 is TGTGCCTCAGGGGGAGTGGGGGAGACCCAGTACTTC. Amino acids: CASGGVGETQYF.

The J gene is TRBJ2-3, the V gene TRBV24-1; 8 nucleotides agree with TRBD2. This CDR3 region has 16 residues. Germline V gene lookup returns CDR1 KGHDR and CDR2 SFDVKD. V lost 9 bases to trimming and J lost 1 base; unmatched junction nucleotides: 11. As DNA, the CDR3 is TGTGCCACCCAACCCGCAGCGGGAGTAGGCACAGATACGCAGTATTTT. Translation gives CATQPAAGVGTDTQYF.

This clone has only one observation. The chain couples TRBV5-1 to TRBJ2-3; TRBD1 matches 7 bases. Looked up from germline, CDR1 is SGHRS and CDR2 is YFSETQ. There are 15 residues in the CDR3. V lost 4 bases to trimming and J lost 0 bases; unmatched junction nucleotides: 5. CDR3 nucleotides: TGCGCCAGCAGCACAACAGGGGTCAGCACAGATACGCAGTATTTT. Encoded protein: CASSTTGVSTDTQYF.

This clone was seen a single time. The chain carries TRBV7-2 and TRBJ2-1; unclear D gene. The germline V gene encodes CDR1 SGHTA and CDR2 FQGNSA. The CDR3 runs 14 residues. V was trimmed by 1 base and J by 3 bases, leaving 7 bases between them. The CDR3 DNA follows: TGTGCCAGCAGCTTAGGTTCTAGCTACAATGAGCAGTTCTTC. Translation: CASSLGSSYNEQFF. Full variable domain (rest looked up from reference TRBV7-2 and TRBJ2-1): GAGVSQSPSNKVTEKGKDVELRCDPISGHTALYWYRQSLGQGLEFLIYFQGNSAPDKSGLPSDRFSAERTGGSVSTLTIQRTQQEDSAVYLCASSLGSSYNEQFFGPGTRLTVL.

This clone was picked up many times. J is TRBJ2-7 and V is TRBV7-9; unclear D gene. Germline V gives CDR1 SEHNR, CDR2 FQNEAQ (reference sequence). This CDR3 is 12 amino acids long. The germline V and J ends were trimmed by 3 bases and 4 bases, with 7 bases remaining between them. The CDR3 DNA is TGTGCCAGCAGCTTGGCTCATTACGAGCAGTACTTC. It translates to CASSLAHYEQYF.

The chain carries TRBV10-3 and TRBJ2-3; D unresolved. V lost 2 bases, J lost 0 bases, and 6 bases lay in between. This CDR3 has 14 amino acids. Germline-derived CDR1 and CDR2 are ENHRY and SYGVKD. CDR3 amino acids: CAISEADSTDTQYF. The CDR3 DNA follows: TGTGCCATCAGTGAGGCGGATAGCACAGATACGCAGTATTTT.

The chain employs TRBV30 and TRBJ1-5; the match to TRBD1 covers 7 bases. This CDR3 region has 13 residues. CDR1 is GTSNPN, CDR2 SVGIG, per germline (reference sequence). Here the CDR3 reads CAIQGGPDQPQHF. CDR3 coding DNA: TGTGCGATCCAGGGGGGTCCCGATCAGCCCCAGCATTTT. The variable domain in full, with the rest retrieved from reference TRBV30 and TRBJ1-5, is SQTIHQWPATLVQPVGSPLSLECTVEGTSNPNLYWYRQAAGRGLQLLFYSVGIGQISSEVPQNLSASRPQDRQFILSSKKLLLSDSGFYLCAIQGGPDQPQHFGDGTRLSIL.

The rearrangement uses TRBV5-6 and TRBJ2-3; 7 bases align to TRBD1. The V and J ends lost 4 bases and 6 bases, in that order; junction bases with no gene match: 8. The germline CDR1 and CDR2 sequences are SGHDT and YYEEEE. The CDR3 is 14 residues long. CDR3 coding DNA: TGTGCCAGCAGCGACACCAGGGGGTCTGATACGCAGTATTTT. This codes for CASSDTRGSDTQYF.

The V gene is TRBV7-9, the J gene TRBJ2-1; maybe TRBD2 (5 bases). The V and J ends lost 5 bases and 8 bases respectively, with 19 bases between them. Per the germline V gene, CDR1 is SEHNR and CDR2 is FQNEAQ (reference sequence). The CDR3 consists of 15 residues. DNA for the CDR3: TGTGCCAGCAGCCCCGTCCTAGCTTCACTCGATGAGCAGTTCTTC. Its protein is CASSPVLASLDEQFF.

This rearrangement joins TRBV7-2 to TRBJ1-1, with no clear D. The CDR3 consists of 16 residues. Trimming stripped 4 bases from V and 5 bases from J, with 20 bases between. Germline V gene lookup returns CDR1 SGHTA and CDR2 FQGNSA. The CDR3: CASSSISAGGRTEAFF. The CDR3 DNA is TGTGCCAGCAGCTCGATAAGCGCAGGAGGGCGTACTGAAGCTTTCTTT. Complete variable domain (other parts from reference TRBV7-2 and TRBJ1-1): GAGVSQSPSNKVTEKGKDVELRCDPISGHTALYWYRQSLGQGLEFLIYFQGNSAPDKSGLPSDRFSAERTGGSVSTLTIQRTQQEDSAVYLCASSSISAGGRTEAFFGQGTRLTVV.

The genes are TRBV23-1 and TRBJ2-6, with 9 bases that match TRBD1. TRBV23-1 is given ORF status, its function remaining uncertain. After removal of 0 bases from V and 1 base from J, the junction contained 4 bases not matched to a gene. The CDR3 consists of 18 residues. CDR3 region: CASSQSGTGLSGANVLTF. CDR3 sequence (DNA): TGCGCCAGCAGTCAATCGGGGACAGGGCTGTCTGGGGCCAACGTCCTGACTTTC.

In its sample, this clone was seen once. The chain uses TRBV4-2 and TRBJ1-2, with 7 positions matching TRBD1. The CDR3 sequence is 15 residues long. Germline CDR1 reads LGHNA; CDR2 reads YNFKEQ. The V gene end was trimmed by 3 bases and the J gene end by 2 bases; junction bases not matched to a gene: 6. Here the CDR3 DNA reads TGTGCCAGCAGCCACCGGGACAGCAGGAACTATGGCTACACCTTC. This codes for CASSHRDSRNYGYTF.

The chain uses TRBV2 and TRBJ2-7; 7 bases map to TRBD1. The germline gives CDR1 SNHLY, CDR2 FYNNEI. V shed 6 bases, J shed 0 bases, and the junction held 5 bases outside the gene matches. The CDR3 extends over 14 amino acids. This CDR3 reads CASRTGQPSYEQYF. DNA of the CDR3: TGTGCCAGCAGAACGGGACAGCCCTCCTACGAGCAGTACTTC.

This clone was detected only a few times. The chain links TRBV18 to TRBJ2-2; D gene unclear. The CDR3 covers 15 residues. In germline, CDR1 is KGHSH, CDR2 LQKENI. The V end was cut by 3 bases, the J end by 2 bases, with 10 bases between. CDR3 in amino acids: CASSPLTVNTGELFF. CDR3 DNA: TGTGCCAGCTCACCCTTGACTGTAAACACCGGGGAGCTGTTTTTT.

The chain carries TRBV6-1 and TRBJ2-4, with 10 nucleotides matching TRBD2. J gave up 0 bases and V 2 bases, and 13 bases lay outside the gene matches. CDR1 and CDR2 (germline): MNHNS, SASEGT. The CDR3 sequence is 20 residues long. CDR3 in DNA: TGTGCCAGCAGTGAAATGGGGCTAGCGGGGGTCAAACTAGCCAAAAACATTCAGTACTTC. It codes for CASSEMGLAGVKLAKNIQYF.

This CDR3 reads CASSPGQGNYNEQFF. Written as DNA, the CDR3 is TGTGCCAGCAGCCCGGGACAGGGGAACTACAATGAGCAGTTCTTC. The chain joins TRBV5-4 to TRBJ2-1; TRBD1 aligns across 10 bases. Looked up from germline, CDR1 is SGHNT and CDR2 is YYREEE (reference sequence). V lost 4 bases to trimming and J lost 3 bases; unmatched junction nucleotides: 4. The CDR3 is made up of 15 amino acids.

The CDR3 DNA reads TGCGCCAGCAGCCAAGATCTTCTAGCGGGAGAGCAGTTCTTC. Translating it yields CASSQDLLAGEQFF. The rearrangement links TRBV4-3 to TRBJ2-1, with 9 positions matching TRBD2. The CDR3 is 14 residues long. V dropped 0 bases and J dropped 10; count of bases not matched to a gene: 4. CDR1 and CDR2 (germline): LGHNA, YSLEER.

This chain joins TRBV2 and TRBJ1-1, with D tentatively TRBD1 (5 bases). Trimming removed 10 bases from V and 3 bases from J, with 15 bases in between. This CDR3 has 13 residues. Germline CDR1 is SNHLY and CDR2 is FYNNEI. The CDR3 is CATHGGLDTEAFF. As DNA, the CDR3 is TGTGCCACCCATGGGGGGTTGGACACTGAAGCTTTCTTT.